This TCR beta chain originates from a study of blood T cell repertoires in COVID-19. Study information: Specimens from acute and convalescent COVID-19 originated in the United States, Italy and Spain. The analysed material was cDNA or gDNA that came from T cells, B-cell-depleted T cells, or PBMCs.

Germline CDR1 reads SSHAT; CDR2 reads FNYEAQ (reference sequence). The CDR3 is made up of 15 amino acids. Comment on this clone: At one of its ends the junction is not consistent with the germline gene, which may arise from a read error.

Per the study methods: Amplifying reference gene primers gave estimates of nucleated cell counts. Profiled with immunoSEQ multiplex PCR; TCRdb holds only in-frame clones, not every one. V, J and clone size were drawn from that table, and D and trimming were deduced from the DNA. The top ten clones hold roughly 6.3% of a sample with around 180,000 clones, 70% to 85% of them seen once. The receptor comes from a human donor in a cohort sampled during active COVID-19. The chain recombines TRBV7-7 with TRBJ2-3; TRBD2 matches 9 bases. Sequencing was carried out using peripheral blood. Here the CDR3 reads CASSLGTSLIDTQYF. Here the CDR3 DNA reads TGTGCTAGCAGCTTAGGGACTAGCTTAATCGATACGCAGTATTTT.